The source of this T cell receptor (beta chain) is a study of blood T cells in healthy people across ages. This clonotype came up a few times. V lost 6 bases to trimming and J lost 3 bases; unmatched junction nucleotides: 11. Germline V CDR1 and CDR2: SNHLY, FYNNEI. The CDR3 length is 16 residues. Roughly 10 milliliters of peripheral blood were drawn from each donor. The authors ran a second PCR of about 6 to 11 cycles using a sample-barcoded 5' primer and a J-beta primer mix. TCRdb re-called the 5' RACE reads with MiXCR, one entry per CDR3 protein. In the table there are roughly 500,000 distinct CDR3 sequences, 24% of which are singletons. The same sample was also used in a study of T cells of mothers and their children. From that study: All donors were healthy and Caucasian; they were a few mothers and their six children. The data showed no persistent microchimeric T cell clones.

The clonotype originates from a boy younger than 18 in good health. This chain joins TRBV2 and TRBJ2-3, with 8 bases identical to TRBD2. Sequencing was carried out using blood. CDR3: CASRESRGGPTDTQYF. CDR3 DNA: TGTGCCAGCAGAGAAAGCCGGGGGGGCCCTACAGATACGCAGTATTTT.